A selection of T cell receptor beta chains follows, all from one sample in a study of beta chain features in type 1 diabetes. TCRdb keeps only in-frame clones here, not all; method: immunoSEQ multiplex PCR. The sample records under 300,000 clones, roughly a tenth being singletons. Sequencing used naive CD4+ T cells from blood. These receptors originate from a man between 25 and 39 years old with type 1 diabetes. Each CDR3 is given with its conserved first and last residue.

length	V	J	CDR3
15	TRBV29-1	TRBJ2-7	CSALGSGTGSYEQYF
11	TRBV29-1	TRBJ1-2	CSVAGQTGYTF
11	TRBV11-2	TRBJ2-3	CASSPSRAQYF
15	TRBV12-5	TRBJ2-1	CASGLDRLSYNEQFF
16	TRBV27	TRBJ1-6	CASMRRGGMVNSPLHF
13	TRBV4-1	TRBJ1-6	CASSQEKWDRAHF
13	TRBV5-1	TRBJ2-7	CASSSTGMDEQYF
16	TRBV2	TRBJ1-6	CASLARTGGYNSPLHF
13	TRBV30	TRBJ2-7	CAWSVLEGYEQYF
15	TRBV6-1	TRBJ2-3	CASRTTGQGRDTQYF
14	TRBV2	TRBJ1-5	CASSEEAGNQPQHF
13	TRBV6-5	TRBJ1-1	CASSLRQATEAFF
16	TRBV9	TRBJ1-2	CASGRAGASANYGYTF
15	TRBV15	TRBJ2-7	CATSTGGTGGVEQYF